This T cell receptor beta chain was found in a study of cytotoxic CD8 clonotypes in ibrutinib-treated CLL. Notes on the study in general: Sustained-remission patients were sampled at different times than progressing patients were. Baseline-level clonality went beyond age-matched healthy donors and moved in step with circulating CD8+ T-cell counts.

The CDR3 consists of 16 residues. Between the trimmed V and J ends, which lost 1 base and 5 bases, there was a span of 17 bases. Per the germline V gene, CDR1 is MGHRA and CDR2 is YSYEKL. Of note for this clone: Its antigen is unidentified.

Investigators sourced 1.5 to 2 micrograms of genomic DNA from cryopreserved PBMCs for TCR beta libraries. Profiling relied on immunoSEQ multiplex PCR, and the TCRdb table lists in-frame clones only, not all of them. In the table there are some 290,000 clones, around four fifths of which are singletons. The chain carries TRBV4-1 and TRBJ2-5; possible D gene TRBD2, 6 bases. The TCR was taken from a human donor with chronic lymphocytic leukemia. The sample consisted of PBMCs, taken before ibrutinib treatment. Here the CDR3 reads CASSQGLWREVETQYF. The CDR3 DNA reads as TGCGCCAGCAGCCAAGGACTCTGGAGGGAGGTGGAGACCCAGTACTTC.